These 10 T cell receptor beta chains were sequenced from one sample in a study of response to subunit inactivated influenza vaccine. A single record per CDR3 protein comes from TCRdb applying MiXCR to the RT-PCR reads. The sample carries around 480,000 distinct CDR3 sequences, approximately 11% recorded once. The input for sequencing was PBMCs from blood, taken 45 days after vaccination. The receptors stem from a man in his fifties or sixties who received an inactivated influenza vaccine.

For this clonotype: The junction departs from germline at one end; a sequencing error may be responsible. V is TRBV7-2 and J is TRBJ2-7, with D possibly TRBD2 on 5 matching bases. Germline CDR1 is SGHTA and CDR2 is FQGNSA. The CDR3 covers 13 residues. Written as DNA, the CDR3 is TGTGCCAGCAGCTTAGATGGATTTGGAGGCAGAGACTTC. The encoded protein is CASSLDGFGGRDF.

The chain has TRBV12-3 or TRBV12-4 and TRBJ2-1, with 7 bases matching TRBD2. Losses at the gene ends were 8 bases for V and 0 bases for J; bases not matched to a gene: 4. The CDR3 sequence is 14 residues long. The CDR3 DNA is TGTGCCAGCTGCGGCGGGAGCTCCTACAATGAGCAGTTCTTC. The encoded protein is CASCGGSSYNEQFF.

This clonotype showed up just a few times. The V gene is TRBV6-1, the J gene TRBJ2-7; D perhaps matches TRBD1 (5 bases). Germline CDR1 is MNHNS and CDR2 is SASEGT. The germline V and J ends were trimmed by 3 bases and 3 bases, with 21 bases remaining between them. There are 17 residues in the CDR3. The CDR3 DNA sequence: TGTGCCAGCAGTGACTACAGGTTCGGTATTACCTTCTACGAGCAGTACTTC. Its translation: CASSDYRFGITFYEQYF.

On this clonotype itself: A much larger clone differs by one base, so this may be a read error. The chain carries TRBV6-5 and TRBJ2-3; D may be TRBD1 (5 bases). This CDR3 contains 13 residues. Germline V CDR1 and CDR2: MNHEY, SVGAGI. The CDR3 protein is CACSYWGADTQYF. The CDR3 DNA reads as TGTGCCTGCAGTTACTGGGGCGCAGATACGCAGTATTTT.

The gene calls are TRBV6-4 and TRBJ2-3; unclear D gene. CDR3 length equals 13 residues. Germline V gives CDR1 MRHNA, CDR2 SNTAGT. V shed 8 bases and J shed 2 bases, with 11 bases lying between them. CDR3 sequence reads: CASGEGHTDTQYF. In nucleotides, the CDR3 is TGTGCCAGCGGCGAAGGCCACACAGATACGCAGTATTTT.

About this clonotype: A single base separates this from a much larger clone, so it may be a read error. This chain connects TRBV4-1 to TRBJ2-3, with 7 bases identical to TRBD2. V lost 1 base and J lost 3; bases outside the gene matches: 19. CDR1 MGHRA and CDR2 YSYEKL come from the germline V gene. CDR3 length: 20 residues. CDR3 loop: CASSQGGEGPIWSGTDTQYF. In nucleotides, the CDR3 is TGCGCCAGCAGCCAAGGAGGGGAGGGGCCCATATGGTCAGGAACAGATACGCAGTATTTT.

This clonotype was counted a few times. The gene calls are TRBV7-2 and TRBJ2-7; TRBD2 might be the D (5 bases). The length of the CDR3 is 12 residues. Germline-derived CDR1 and CDR2 are SGHTA and FQGNSA. Trimming stripped 5 bases from V and 6 bases from J, with 11 bases between. CDR3 sequence: CASSHAGVEQYF. The CDR3 DNA is TGTGCCAGCAGCCATGCCGGGGTCGAGCAGTACTTC.

Comment on this clonotype: Without the conserved terminal phenylalanine or tryptophan, this CDR3 likely stems from a read error. V and J are TRBV5-1 and TRBJ2-1, with TRBD1 matching 8 bases. V dropped 4 bases and J dropped 8; count of bases not matched to a gene: 8. The CDR3 covers 14 residues. Germline lookup yields CDR1 SGHRS and CDR2 YFSETQ. Here the CDR3 reads CASSPSDRVDEQFS. DNA of the CDR3: TGCGCCAGCAGCCCTTCGGACAGGGTGGATGAGCAGTTCTCC.

This clonotype was counted ten times or more. The chain combines TRBV10-3 with TRBJ2-3; no reliable D call. Germline V CDR1 and CDR2: ENHRY, SYGVKD. The CDR3 loop spans 14 amino acids. The V gene lost 4 bases and the J gene lost 0 bases, with 8 bases spanning the gap. The CDR3 reads CAISARPSTDTQYF. The CDR3 DNA reads as TGTGCCATCAGTGCACGGCCGAGCACAGATACGCAGTATTTT.

The chain recombines TRBV5-6 with TRBJ2-3, with 10 nucleotides matching TRBD2. This CDR3 comprises 15 residues. V dropped 5 bases and J dropped 3; count of bases not matched to a gene: 6. The germline V gene encodes CDR1 SGHDT and CDR2 YYEEEE. The DNA of the CDR3 is TGTGCCAGCAGGTTAGCGGGGGGCCTAACAGATACGCAGTATTTT. Translated: CASRLAGGLTDTQYF.